The TCR beta chain described here comes from a study of siplizumab effects on memory and regulatory T cells (dated by TCRdb to about 2019). With respect to the entire study: The study examined how the anti-CD2 antibody siplizumab affects alloreactive T-cell subsets in allogeneic mixed lymphocyte reactions built from human PBMCs.

V ends up 5 bases short and J 6 bases short, with an unmatched junction base count of 6. Looking up the germline V gene yields CDR1 SGHVS and CDR2 FQNEAQ. The CDR3 runs 15 residues from the cysteine to the phenylalanine. The read is trimmed to its CDR3 DNA, 45 bases read in frame from base 1. The method behind the library was the immunoSEQ multiplex PCR assay. The deep sequencing platform assayed roughly 10^5 TCR templates per sample. Genomic DNA extracted from sorted T cells was used for TCRbeta CDR3 sequencing. As for the original processing: The R programming language was used for the clonal analysis of the TCRbeta CDR3 data. Alloreactive CD4+ and CD8+ clones were identified by comparing unstimulated samples to CFSE-low samples taken after the reaction. Alloreactive CD4+ clones were assigned to regulatory or non-regulatory origin by matching sequences to sorted unstimulated Treg and non-Treg repertoires. In its TCRdb copy, this immuneACCESS table keeps in-frame sequences only and misses some clones. Where compared with another copy, unresolved V genes explain less than half of these, and the others have no known cause. D and trimming come from the DNA, and the V and J calls and clone size come from that table. The sample profile shows about 120,000 clones; approximately 94% of them were found once. About 1.8% of the sample comes from the top ten.

With regard to this clone: This receptor's antigen is unknown. There are no base qualities to consult, and no much larger clone falls within one base.

TCRbeta CDR3 sequencing was performed on sorted unstimulated T cells and on proliferating T cells recovered from mixed lymphocyte reactions. Fresh whole blood from around 11 HLA-typed healthy donors was used to isolate PBMCs. Unstimulated CD4+ non-regulatory T cells were FACS-sorted to map the origin of alloreactive clones. Overall study results and their limits: Among mappable alloreactive CD4+ clones, an average Treg-derived fraction of 68.8% was observed with siplizumab, compared with 26.9% in control reactions. About 75-96% of proliferating CD4+ or CD8+ clones could not be given a naive or memory phenotype. No functional confirmation was obtained for the suppressive function of proliferating Tregs from siplizumab cultures. The cumulative frequency of alloreactive sequences traceable to unstimulated CD4+ memory T cells was significantly reduced by siplizumab. Sequences below about 10^-5 frequency were poorly captured, so only a minor fraction of alloreactive clones could be mapped to unstimulated subsets. Compared with memory T cells, unstimulated naive T cells appeared more diverse, and naive cells seemed to make a substantial contribution to the alloresponse.

Source material: non-Treg CD4+ T cells sorted from blood. What the cell subset or site label conveys for this sample: FACS-sorted unstimulated CD4+ non-regulatory T cells. This TCR came from a human donor in good health. The V and J segments used are TRBV7-8 and TRBJ1-5; TRBD1 agrees with 11 junctional bases. The nucleotides read TGTGCCAGCAGCGCCCGGGACAGGGGGGTTCAGCCCCAGCATTTT. This yields the protein CASSARDRGVQPQHF.